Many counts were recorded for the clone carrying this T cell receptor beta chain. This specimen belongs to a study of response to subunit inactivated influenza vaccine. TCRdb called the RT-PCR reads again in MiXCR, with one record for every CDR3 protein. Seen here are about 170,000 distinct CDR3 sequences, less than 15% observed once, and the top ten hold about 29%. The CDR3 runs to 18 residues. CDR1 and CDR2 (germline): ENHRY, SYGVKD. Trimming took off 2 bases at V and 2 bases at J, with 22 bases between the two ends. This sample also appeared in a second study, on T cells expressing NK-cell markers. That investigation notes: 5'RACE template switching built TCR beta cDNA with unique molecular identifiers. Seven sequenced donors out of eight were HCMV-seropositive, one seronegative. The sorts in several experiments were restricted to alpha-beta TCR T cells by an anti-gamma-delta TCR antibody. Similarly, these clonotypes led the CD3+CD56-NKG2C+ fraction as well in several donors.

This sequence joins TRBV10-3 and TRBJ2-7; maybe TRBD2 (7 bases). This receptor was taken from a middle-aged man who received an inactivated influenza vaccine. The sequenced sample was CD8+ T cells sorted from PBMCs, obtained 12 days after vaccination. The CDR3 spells CAISEREGERTFPYEQYF. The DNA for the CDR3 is TGTGCCATCAGTGAGAGGGAGGGGGAGAGGACTTTTCCCTACGAGCAGTACTTC.